Presented here are 24 T cell receptor beta chains from one specimen sequenced in a study of blood T cell repertoires in COVID-19. Here immunoSEQ multiplex PCR was the method, and the copy in TCRdb shows in-frame clones only, minus some. The table records tens of thousands of clones, roughly 91% of them present only once. Specimen: peripheral blood. Receptor source: a woman over 75 with active COVID-19.

The chain recombines TRBV9 with TRBJ2-7; 9 nucleotides line up with TRBD1. From germline, CDR1 is SGDLS and CDR2 YYNGEE. Germline trimming cut 0 bases from V and 6 bases from J; bases unmatched to any gene: 4. CDR3 length equals 14 residues. CDR3 residues: CASSVGTGEREQYF. CDR3 bases: TGTGCCAGCAGCGTAGGGACAGGGGAACGCGAGCAGTACTTC.

The chain is built from TRBV3-1 (or the pseudogene TRBV3-2) and TRBJ1-3; no firm D call. The germline CDR1 and CDR2 sequences are LGHDT and YNNKEL (reference sequence). CDR3 size: 13 residues. The V end lost 2 bases, the J end lost 4 bases, and 6 bases lay between the germline ends. The CDR3 sequence: CASSQSLGNTIYF. In nucleotides, the CDR3 is TGTGCCAGCAGCCAATCCCTGGGAAACACCATATATTTT.

The chain carries TRBV18 and TRBJ2-2, with D perhaps TRBD2 (5 bases). V dropped 6 bases and J dropped 4 bases, with 18 bases sitting between them. The CDR3 has 16 amino acids. Germline-derived CDR1 and CDR2 are KGHSH and LQKENI. CDR3 DNA: TGTGCCAGCTCCACCCGGGGTAACTTCCTCACCGGGGAGCTGTTTTTT. Its protein is CASSTRGNFLTGELFF.

The V and J genes are TRBV10-3 and TRBJ1-1, with a possible D match to TRBD1 (5 bases). Looked up from germline, CDR1 is ENHRY and CDR2 is SYGVKD. The CDR3 loop spans 15 amino acids. The germline V and J ends were trimmed by 4 bases and 6 bases, with 18 bases remaining between them. As DNA, the CDR3 is TGTGCCATCAGTGTCGGGGGGGGGAAGCGCTCTGAAGCTTTCTTT. Protein sequence: CAISVGGGKRSEAFF.

The chain links TRBV2 to TRBJ2-7; tentatively, D is TRBD2 (6 bases). The germline CDR1 and CDR2 sequences are SNHLY and FYNNEI. This CDR3 contains 15 residues. Trimming shortened V by 1 base and J by 2 bases, and 12 bases separated the two germline ends. CDR3 protein: CASSEGGSGTYEQYF. Written as DNA, the CDR3 is TGTGCCAGCAGTGAAGGCGGTAGCGGTACCTACGAGCAGTACTTC.

V usage is TRBV25-1 and J usage is TRBJ2-1, with TRBD1 identical over 12 bases. Germline V gives CDR1 MGHDK, CDR2 SYGVNS. The CDR3 consists of 15 residues. The junction had 5 bases not matched to a gene; V was cut back by 3 bases and J by 8 bases. DNA for the CDR3: TGTGCCAGCAGTGACACGGGACAGGGGGCCGATGAGCAGTTCTTC. This sequence encodes CASSDTGQGADEQFF.

The V call is TRBV28, the J call TRBJ1-2; tentative D call: TRBD1 (5 bases). Germline loops: CDR1 MDHEN, CDR2 SYDVKM. Trimming removed 3 bases at V and 8 bases at J, with 10 bases between. This CDR3 has 12 amino acids. As DNA, the CDR3 is TGTGCCAGCAGTTTTCAGGGATACGGCTACACCTTC. This codes for CASSFQGYGYTF.

The chain recombines TRBV7-2 with TRBJ2-2; 7 positions match TRBD1. Germline assignment: CDR1 SGHTA and CDR2 FQGNSA. With 1 base clipped from V and 1 base from J, the junction kept 0 bases outside the gene matches. The CDR3 sequence is 15 residues long. CDR3 DNA: TGTGCCAGCAGCTTAGGACAGGGGAACACCGGGGAGCTGTTTTTT. Translation gives CASSLGQGNTGELFF.

This sequence joins TRBV20-1 and TRBJ2-5; D gene ambiguous. V gave up 2 bases and J gave up 5 bases, with 3 bases separating them. Germline CDR1 reads DFQATT; CDR2 reads SNEGSKA (reference sequence). This CDR3 has 10 amino acids. DNA of the CDR3: TGCAGTGCTAGACTGGAGACCCAGTACTTC. It codes for CSARLETQYF.

The chain carries TRBV27 and TRBJ2-7; D call uncertain. Trimming removed 5 bases at V and 5 bases at J, with 19 bases between. The germline CDR1 and CDR2 sequences are MNHEY and SMNVEV (reference sequence). This CDR3 region has 15 residues. CDR3 DNA sequence: TGTGCCAGCAGTCCCGGTTGGCGAGCGTTCCACGAGCAGTACTTC. The encoded protein is CASSPGWRAFHEQYF.

The chain is built from TRBV2 and TRBJ2-2, with D perhaps matching TRBD2 (5 bases). The CDR3 is 14 amino acids. In germline, CDR1 is SNHLY, CDR2 FYNNEI. The ends were cut back, 11 bases at V and 7 bases at J, with 20 bases in the middle. The CDR3 DNA sequence: TGTGCCCCAGAGGGTAACCGACGAGGCGGGGAGCTGTTTTTT. Translated, it gives CAPEGNRRGGELFF.

V usage is TRBV19 and J usage is TRBJ2-7; D is possibly TRBD2 (5 bases). The V and J ends lost 3 bases and 0 bases respectively, with 12 bases between them. This CDR3 has 15 amino acids. The germline CDR1 and CDR2 sequences are LNHDA and SQIVND (reference sequence). The CDR3 sequence is CASSIRQEGSYEQYF. The CDR3 coding sequence is TGTGCCAGTAGTATTCGGCAAGAGGGCTCCTACGAGCAGTACTTC.

This rearrangement joins TRBV18 to TRBJ2-1, with TRBD2 matching 9 bases. The CDR3 spans 15 residues. The germline V gene has CDR1 KGHSH and CDR2 LQKENI. J was trimmed by 8 bases and V by 1 base; bases with no gene match: 6. CDR3 sequence reads: CASSPLAGGPYEQFF. The CDR3 DNA follows: TGTGCCAGCTCACCACTGGCGGGAGGGCCCTATGAGCAGTTCTTC.

The table lists this clone with a count of one. CDR3 bases: TGTGCCAGCAGCCCGCGGACTAGCGGGAGTGCAGATACGCAGTATTTT. Protein product: CASSPRTSGSADTQYF. The chain recombines TRBV7-8 with TRBJ2-3; the match to TRBD2 covers 13 bases. This CDR3 region has 16 residues. V lost 5 bases to trimming and J lost 4 bases; unmatched junction nucleotides: 6. In germline, CDR1 is SGHVS, CDR2 FQNEAQ.

This CDR3 is CASSLGRGYGYTF. The CDR3, as DNA: TGTGCCAGCAGCTTAGGTAGAGGGTATGGCTACACCTTC. The chain uses TRBV7-8 and TRBJ1-2; D ambiguous. Germline assignment: CDR1 SGHVS and CDR2 FQNEAQ. CDR3 size: 13 residues. Deletions cut 1 base from V and 5 bases from J, with 8 bases between.

CDR3 DNA: TGTGCCAGCAGCCTCGGGACAGGAATTGCCACAGATACGCAGTATTTT. Translated: CASSLGTGIATDTQYF. The V gene is TRBV7-3, the J gene TRBJ2-3; 8 bases align to TRBD1. V trimming: 5 bases; J trimming: 2 bases; junction bases outside the gene matches: 9. CDR1 and CDR2 (germline): SGHTA, FQGTGA. The CDR3 has 16 residues.

The chain is built from TRBV27 and TRBJ2-1; TRBD2 might be the D (5 bases). V lost 7 bases and J lost 1, with 11 bases in between. Germline lookup yields CDR1 MNHEY and CDR2 SMNVEV (reference sequence). The CDR3 length is 14 residues. The CDR3 loop reads CASKMGGSYNEQFF. The CDR3 bases are TGTGCCAGCAAAATGGGCGGGTCCTACAATGAGCAGTTCTTC.

This chain connects TRBV27 to TRBJ2-5, with 10 positions matching TRBD2. J gave up 4 bases and V 3 bases, and 5 bases lay outside the gene matches. The CDR3 has 15 residues. Germline V gives CDR1 MNHEY, CDR2 SMNVEV (reference sequence). This chain's CDR3 is CASSFLAGDRETQYF. DNA for the CDR3: TGTGCCAGCAGTTTTCTAGCGGGAGATAGAGAGACCCAGTACTTC.

The CDR3 loop reads CASRGQGRGYTF. The CDR3 bases are TGTGCCAGCAGGGGACAGGGGAGAGGCTACACCTTC. The chain uses TRBV27 and TRBJ1-2, with TRBD1 matching over 10 bases. From germline, CDR1 is MNHEY and CDR2 SMNVEV (reference sequence). The trim removed 6 bases at V and 8 bases at J, leaving 3 bases unmatched. This CDR3 has 12 amino acids.

V is TRBV5-1 and J is TRBJ1-1, with D hard to call. CDR1 and CDR2 (germline): SGHRS, YFSETQ. V was clipped by 4 bases and J by 3 bases, with 16 bases between them. The CDR3 totals 15 residues. Written as DNA, the CDR3 is TGCGCCAGCAGCAGTGGCTCAGCGTCGTACACTGAAGCTTTCTTT. Protein product: CASSSGSASYTEAFF.

The chain uses TRBV6-5 and TRBJ2-2; 7 bases map to TRBD2. V shed 5 bases and J 2 bases; nucleotides not matched to a gene: 2. Germline lookup yields CDR1 MNHEY and CDR2 SVGAGI. The CDR3 covers 14 residues. Here the CDR3 DNA reads TGTGCCAGCAGTAGGGAGGGAAACACCGGGGAGCTGTTTTTT. Residues: CASSREGNTGELFF.

A single count supports this clone. This rearrangement joins TRBV5-6 to TRBJ2-7; no clear D gene. V gave up 4 bases and J gave up 3 bases, with 5 bases separating them. The CDR3 totals 11 residues. Germline CDR1 SGHDT, CDR2 YYEEEE. The CDR3 here is CASSNGYEQYF. CDR3 nucleotides: TGTGCCAGCAGCAACGGCTACGAGCAGTACTTC.

This clone turned up a few times. This chain links TRBV4-3 with TRBJ2-7, with 12 bases identical to TRBD2. The J segment lost 3 bases and the V segment lost 0 bases, leaving 12 bases of the junction unmatched. CDR3 size: 19 residues. Per the germline V gene, CDR1 is LGHNA and CDR2 is YSLEER. The CDR3 bases are TGCGCCAGCAGCCAAGATAAGGCTAGCGGGAGGGTGATTATCTACGAGCAGTACTTC. Amino acids: CASSQDKASGRVIIYEQYF.

The rearrangement links TRBV11-2 to TRBJ2-4, with a tentative D call TRBD1 (6 bases). Trimming took 4 bases from V and 2 from J, leaving 12 bases between them. The germline gives CDR1 SGHAT, CDR2 FQNNGV. The CDR3 contains 15 residues. The CDR3 bases are TGTGCCAGCAGCTCCCCACAGGGAACCAAAAACATTCAGTACTTC. This encodes CASSSPQGTKNIQYF.